These 18 T cell receptor beta chains were sequenced from one sample in a study of cytomegalovirus exposure and HLA in healthy donors. Both 60 Vbeta primers and 13 Jbeta primers went into the PCR. Here immunoSEQ multiplex PCR was the method, and the copy in TCRdb shows in-frame clones only, minus some. The sample carries 150,000 or so clones, approximately 69% recorded once. Sequencing used PBMCs. These receptors were obtained from a man aged 25 to 40 in good health and CMV-seronegative.

This sequence joins TRBV15 and TRBJ2-5, with no clear D. Germline assignment: CDR1 LNHNV and CDR2 YYDKDF (reference sequence). V was pared by 0 bases and J by 1 base, with 12 bases between. This CDR3 contains 16 residues. The chain's CDR3 is CATSRDLGSFQETQYF. The CDR3 DNA reads TGTGCCACCAGCAGAGATCTTGGCAGTTTCCAAGAGACCCAGTACTTC.

With respect to this clone: Germline and junction disagree at one end, which may indicate a read error. V and J are TRBV4-1 and TRBJ1-2, with D perhaps matching TRBD1 (5 bases). This CDR3 is built from 16 residues. From germline, CDR1 is MGHRA and CDR2 YSYEKL. The CDR3 here is CASSQESRGRSYGYPF. The CDR3, as DNA: TGCGCCAGCAGCCAAGAGTCTCGGGGGAGAAGCTATGGCTACCCCTTC.

The V gene is TRBV5-6, the J gene TRBJ2-1; TRBD2 might be the D (7 bases). This CDR3 contains 13 residues. Trimming removed 3 bases from V and 6 bases from J, with 10 bases in between. In germline, CDR1 is SGHDT, CDR2 YYEEEE. The CDR3 spells CASSYGGANEQFF. The CDR3 DNA follows: TGTGCCAGCAGCTATGGGGGGGCCAATGAGCAGTTCTTC.

This chain joins TRBV6-5 and TRBJ1-6, with D unresolved. Germline V CDR1 and CDR2: MNHEY, SVGAGI. Trimming cost V 6 bases and J 10 bases, with 13 bases left between them. The CDR3 loop spans 13 amino acids. The CDR3 coding sequence is TGTGCCAGCAGCCGTCGGGAGAGGTCACCCCTCCACTTT. Translation gives CASSRRERSPLHF.

The chain joins TRBV7-8 to TRBJ2-5; D is possibly TRBD1 (6 bases). The CDR3 is 12 amino acids. V lost 5 bases, J lost 5 bases, and 9 bases lay in between. Per the germline V gene, CDR1 is SGHVS and CDR2 is FQNEAQ. In DNA, the CDR3 is TGTGCCAGCAGCCTGGGGGCGGAGACCCAGTACTTC. Its translation is CASSLGAETQYF.

The chain is built from TRBV4-2 and TRBJ2-7; 9 nucleotides line up with TRBD1. This CDR3 spans 16 amino acids. V dropped 0 bases and J dropped 5; count of bases not matched to a gene: 8. CDR1 is LGHNA and CDR2 is YNFKEQ in the germline V gene. The CDR3 DNA follows: TGTGCCAGCAGCCAAGACCCGGGACAGGGTACCCACGAGCAGTACTTC. Protein: CASSQDPGQGTHEQYF.

This sequence joins TRBV7-2 and TRBJ1-1, with D uncertain. CDR3 length equals 13 residues. The V gene lost 5 bases and the J gene lost 1 base, with 8 bases spanning the gap. Germline-derived CDR1 and CDR2 are SGHTA and FQGNSA. CDR3 sequence: CASSLAGNTEAFF. In DNA, the CDR3 is TGTGCCAGCAGCCTCGCAGGGAACACTGAAGCTTTCTTT.

The chain has TRBV4-2 and TRBJ2-1, with 8 positions matching TRBD2. V shed 1 base and J 6 bases; nucleotides not matched to a gene: 5. The V gene's germline CDR1 is LGHNA and CDR2 YNFKEQ. CDR3 length: 15 amino acids. CDR3 region: CASSQVSAGANEQFF. The CDR3 bases are TGTGCCAGCAGCCAAGTGTCAGCGGGGGCCAATGAGCAGTTCTTC.

The chain carries TRBV30 and TRBJ1-4; D is ambiguous. V gave up 2 bases and J gave up 7 bases, with 17 bases separating them. The CDR3 loop spans 15 amino acids. Germline values: CDR1 GTSNPN, CDR2 SVGIG (reference sequence). The DNA for the CDR3 is TGTGCCTGGAGTTCTCCTGGGAGGTTTACTGAAAAACTGTTTTTT. This sequence encodes CAWSSPGRFTEKLFF. Filled out from reference TRBV30 and TRBJ1-4, the complete variable domain reads SQTIHQWPATLVQPVGSPLSLECTVEGTSNPNLYWYRQAAGRGLQLLFYSVGIGQISSEVPQNLSASRPQDRQFILSSKKLLLSDSGFYLCAWSSPGRFTEKLFFGSGTQLSVL.

CDR3: CASSNRGLYEQYF. The CDR3 bases are TGTGCCAGCAGTAACAGGGGTCTCTACGAGCAGTACTTC. The chain combines TRBV6-5 with TRBJ2-7, with 7 bases lining up with TRBD1. This CDR3 has 13 amino acids. V lost 5 bases, J lost 3 bases, and 4 bases stayed unmatched. Germline values: CDR1 MNHEY, CDR2 SVGAGI.

With respect to this clone: Mismatch with germline at one junction end may stem from a read error. The rearrangement links TRBV4-3 to TRBJ2-7; 7 bases agree with TRBD1. Germline lookup yields CDR1 LGHNA and CDR2 YSLEER. CDR3 length: 13 amino acids. CDR3: CASSQDIGDSQDF. The CDR3 region has the DNA TGCGCCAGCAGCCAAGATATAGGGGACAGTCAGGACTTC.

The chain recombines TRBV5-1 with TRBJ2-1; 7 bases match TRBD1. Germline V lookup: CDR1 SGHRS, CDR2 YFSETQ. V shed 0 bases and J 1 base; nucleotides not matched to a gene: 1. The CDR3 consists of 15 residues. CDR3 residues: CASSLDRGSYNEQFF. Here the CDR3 DNA reads TGCGCCAGCAGCTTGGACAGGGGTTCCTACAATGAGCAGTTCTTC.

V usage is TRBV6-1 and J usage is TRBJ2-1, with TRBD2 identical over 8 bases. This CDR3 spans 16 amino acids. Germline CDR1 and CDR2: MNHNS and SASEGT. V shed 2 bases and J 9 bases; nucleotides not matched to a gene: 12. The CDR3 DNA follows: TGTGCCAGCAGTGAACGGTTTACGGGGGGGCCGAGTGAGCAGTTCTTC. Its translation: CASSERFTGGPSEQFF.

V gene TRBV4-3 combines with J gene TRBJ1-2; TRBD1 is a possible D gene (5 bases). Looked up from germline, CDR1 is LGHNA and CDR2 is YSLEER. The CDR3 is 13 residues long. Trimming left V 1 base short and J 6 bases short, with 9 bases between. The CDR3 spells CASSQGTSNGYTF. CDR3 bases: TGCGCCAGCAGCCAAGGGACATCCAATGGCTACACCTTC.

The chain has TRBV5-4 and TRBJ2-3; TRBD2 matches at 8 bases. This CDR3 is built from 15 residues. The germline gives CDR1 SGHNT, CDR2 YYREEE (reference sequence). The V segment lost 4 bases and the J segment 1 base; nucleotides outside the gene matches: 5. The CDR3 loop reads CASSPGRGGTDTQYF. The CDR3 DNA is TGTGCCAGCAGCCCGGGGCGGGGGGGCACAGATACGCAGTATTTT.

The V and J genes are TRBV28 and TRBJ2-7, with D perhaps matching TRBD2 (6 bases). Trimming left V 5 bases short and J 0 bases short, with 17 bases between. The germline V gene has CDR1 MDHEN and CDR2 SYDVKM. The CDR3 covers 16 residues. CDR3 nucleotides: TGTGCCAGCAGTCTAGACCGGAGGGACCCCTCCTACGAGCAGTACTTC. This translates into CASSLDRRDPSYEQYF.

As to this clone: The sample contains more than one DNA sequence encoding this CDR3. This chain joins TRBV25-1 and TRBJ2-1; D gene ambiguous. V was cut by 7 bases and J by 0 bases, with 13 bases left in between. The CDR3 is 15 amino acids. The germline CDR1 and CDR2 sequences are MGHDK and SYGVNS. CDR3: CASIGSPSSYNEQFF. The CDR3 region has the DNA TGTGCCAGCATCGGTAGTCCTAGCTCCTACAATGAGCAGTTCTTC. The full variable domain, rest sourced from reference TRBV25-1 and TRBJ2-1, is EADIYQTPRYLVIGTGKKITLECSQTMGHDKMYWYQQDPGMELHLIHYSYGVNSTEKGDLSSESTVSRIRTEHFPLTLESARPSHTSQYLCASIGSPSSYNEQFFGPGTRLTVL.

This rearrangement joins TRBV6-1 to TRBJ1-1, with 9 bases aligning to TRBD1. The germline V gene has CDR1 MNHNS and CDR2 SASEGT. Germline trimming cut 4 bases from V and 5 bases from J; bases unmatched to any gene: 8. The CDR3 loop spans 15 amino acids. CDR3 protein: CASSAGTGYATEAFF. In DNA form, the CDR3 reads TGTGCCAGCAGTGCCGGGACAGGGTATGCAACTGAAGCTTTCTTT.